This T cell receptor beta chain emerged from a study of CD8 T cells in ankylosing spondylitis. Generation of TCR beta libraries employed quantitative 5'-RACE incorporating molecular barcodes. TCRdb analysed the 5' RACE reads with MiXCR anew, one entry per CDR3 protein. The sample yields 200,000 to 250,000 distinct CDR3 sequences, 8% to 9% seen once. The germline CDR1 and CDR2 sequences are SGHKS and YYEKEE (reference sequence). V dropped 1 base and J dropped 3 bases, with 14 bases sitting between them. This CDR3 has 15 residues. This clonotype was detected many times. Source material: blood, either unsorted or a sorted T cell fraction (not recorded which). The rearrangement uses TRBV5-5 and TRBJ2-7; D unresolved. This receptor was identified in a female donor with ankylosing spondylitis or in good health (not recorded which). The CDR3 DNA reads TGTGCCAGCAGCTTGACTGAATTGACGAACTACGAGCAGTACTTC. This encodes CASSLTELTNYEQYF.